Listed below are T cell receptor beta chains from one sample, sequenced in a study of molecular identifiers for immune sequencing clone quantification. TCRdb processed the PCR reads anew with MiXCR; each CDR3 protein has one entry. The table records about 510,000 distinct CDR3 sequences, about 25% of them present only once. The sequencing sample was made of naive CD8+ T cells from blood, with Jurkat cell RNA spiked in. The receptor set was obtained from a human donor in good health. Some libraries in this study had Jurkat cell RNA spiked in. Each CDR3 is given without its conserved first and last residue. Fields, in order: V gene, J gene, CDR3 protein.

TRBV12-3/TRBV12-4	TRBJ2-7	ASSLSPDEQY
TRBV7-9	TRBJ1-5	ASSSSVTVQPQH
TRBV3-1	TRBJ2-3	ASSQDLGGEDTQY
TRBV5-1	TRBJ2-7	ASSLVPLAGVQDEQY
TRBV10-2	TRBJ2-3	ASSESGMVGTDTQY
TRBV12-3/TRBV12-4	TRBJ1-1	ASIKWVTEAF
TRBV5-4	TRBJ2-7	ASSPGLARNEQY
TRBV21-1	TRBJ2-5	ASSKVCGAGETQY
TRBV9	TRBJ2-7	ASSEGGLAEEGQY
TRBV7-2	TRBJ2-7	ASSLGLAGGNYEQY
TRBV2	TRBJ1-1	ASLDRNTDAF
TRBV20-1	TRBJ1-2	SAREADQRPSNYGYT
TRBV9	TRBJ2-7	ASSETGGAEYEQY
TRBV7-6	TRBJ2-3	ASSGVDSTDTQY
TRBV30	TRBJ2-7	AWSGVQGHREQY
TRBV12-3/TRBV12-4	TRBJ1-6	ASAEGGINSPLH
TRBV19	TRBJ2-3	ASSFRPLDTQY
TRBV4-3	TRBJ1-1	ASSPSTGPNTEAF
TRBV6-6	TRBJ2-7	ASSYSTRELSYEQY
TRBV20-1	TRBJ2-7	SARADTTYEQY
TRBV9	TRBJ2-5	ASSVTGQVQETQY
TRBV7-9	TRBJ1-3	ASGPGNTIY
TRBV4-2	TRBJ2-3	ASSQERLADTDTQY
TRBV9	TRBJ2-3	ASSFGETDTQY
TRBV28	TRBJ1-6	ASSFPLRQGGGSPLH
TRBV4-1	TRBJ2-3	ASSQEDRRTSTDTQY
TRBV29-1	TRBJ2-7	SVVPGGYEQY
TRBV24-1	TRBJ2-1	ATSDGRGTSYNEQF
TRBV5-1	TRBJ1-1	ASSFNQGGDPEAF
TRBV28	TRBJ2-7	ASSGRHYEQY
TRBV19	TRBJ2-3	ASKGDYFPDTQY
TRBV7-2	TRBJ2-3	ASSPGLGGADTQY
TRBV7-9	TRBJ2-7	ASSRDGGYEQY
TRBV6-5	TRBJ1-2	ASRGQGAYGYT
TRBV21-1	TRBJ1-5	ASSKGGPGNQPQH
TRBV6-2/TRBV6-3	TRBJ2-7	ASSFLAGEGEQY
TRBV27	TRBJ2-5	ASSSYSGAETQY
TRBV7-9	TRBJ1-1	ASSSPPPGNTEAF
TRBV24-1	TRBJ2-1	ATSDSRTGGVINEQF
TRBV5-6	TRBJ1-4	ASSLDWGKNEKLL
TRBV4-2	TRBJ1-4	ASSQEGADLLYEKLF
TRBV11-2	TRBJ1-2	ASSPGGAPGYT
TRBV7-9	TRBJ2-2	ASRHPGQNTGELC
TRBV7-2	TRBJ2-7	ASSLLGDTHYEQY
TRBV29-1	TRBJ2-7	SVVQRYEQY
TRBV5-1	TRBJ2-3	ASSTGRLAGQTSTDTQY